The sequence of this TCR beta chain was determined in a study of shared clonotypes between healthy human individuals. Overall study context: Per donor, CD8 memory used one plate, CD8 naive used two, CD4 memory used three and CD4 naive used three.

CD45RO-negative, CCR7-selected cells formed the naive CD8 fraction, which excluded terminally differentiated effector memory CD45RA+ cells. Germline CDR1 is LNHDA and CDR2 is SQIVND (reference sequence). V lost 3 bases and J lost 5, with 7 bases in between. CDR3 length: 12 amino acids. Per sorted-subset replicate PCR, input was 200 to 250 ng DNA, representing some 30,000 T cell genomes. Here immunoSEQ multiplex PCR was the method, and the copy in TCRdb shows in-frame clones only, minus some. The table includes roughly 550,000 clones, less than 97% detected once. This TCR was sampled from a woman aged 25 to 39 in good health. Sequenced sample: naive CD8+ T cells sorted from blood. The gene calls are TRBV19 and TRBJ1-1; D remains unclear. The CDR3 nucleotides are TGTGCCAGTAGTATGGGGTTGACTGAAGCTTTCTTT. Its protein is CASSMGLTEAFF.